These 10 T cell receptor beta chains were all obtained from the same sample, sequenced in a study of blood T cells in healthy people across ages. Then a second PCR, running about 6 to 11 cycles, was carried out with a sample-barcoded 5' primer and a J-beta primer mix. MiXCR was run by TCRdb on the 5' RACE reads, yielding one entry per CDR3 protein. The top ten hold over 5% of the sample, which has roughly 1,300,000 distinct CDR3 sequences, roughly 59% seen once. Sequencing was carried out using blood. The receptors were gathered from a man aged 18 to 29 in good health.

CDR3 residues: CASSLGQGPQPQHF. CDR3 bases: TGTGCCAGCAGCTTAGGACAGGGCCCTCAGCCCCAGCATTTT. The rearrangement links TRBV7-2 to TRBJ1-5; 7 bases align to TRBD1. CDR1 is SGHTA, CDR2 FQGNSA, per germline. The CDR3 has 14 amino acids. V was clipped by 1 base and J by 6 bases; unmatched bases: 3.

V and J are TRBV6-5 and TRBJ2-4; D not resolved. CDR1 and CDR2 from the germline V gene are MNHEY and SVGAGI. With 6 bases removed from V and 10 bases from J, the gap between germline ends came to 16 bases. The CDR3 length is 13 residues. CDR3 protein: CASRNHQTVIQYF. The CDR3 DNA reads TGTGCCAGCAGAAATCATCAGACCGTGATTCAGTACTTC.

In its sample, this clonotype was seen once. This chain uses TRBV11-2 with TRBJ2-3; 14 bases are shared with TRBD2. CDR1 and CDR2 (germline): SGHAT, FQNNGV. With 5 bases clipped from V and 3 bases from J, the junction kept 7 bases outside the gene matches. CDR3 length: 17 residues. CDR3: CASSRGTSGRSTDTQYF. The CDR3 DNA follows: TGTGCCAGCAGCCGGGGGACTAGCGGGAGATCGACAGATACGCAGTATTTT. Full variable domain (remainder filled in from reference TRBV11-2 and TRBJ2-3): EAGVAQSPRYKIIEKRQSVAFWCNPISGHATLYWYQQILGQGPKLLIQFQNNGVVDDSQLPKDRFSAERLKGVDSTLKIQPAKLEDSAVYLCASSRGTSGRSTDTQYFGPGTRLTVL.

The chain employs TRBV3-1 and TRBJ2-7; no definite D call. The CDR3 contains 14 residues. The V gene lost 2 bases and the J gene lost 3 bases, with 11 bases spanning the gap. Germline-derived CDR1 and CDR2 are LGHDT and YNNKEL (reference sequence). The CDR3 region has the DNA TGTGCCAGCAGCCAATTCTGGGGTAGCTACGAGCAGTACTTC. Translating gives CASSQFWGSYEQYF.

The rearrangement links TRBV2 to TRBJ1-5, with D perhaps TRBD1 (6 bases). Trimming removed 2 bases from V and 6 bases from J, with 8 bases in between. This CDR3 is built from 13 residues. The germline V gene has CDR1 SNHLY and CDR2 FYNNEI. CDR3 DNA: TGTGCCAGCAGTGAACCAGGGGTTCAGCCCCAGCATTTT. Protein sequence: CASSEPGVQPQHF.

V is TRBV3-1 and J is TRBJ1-1; no clear D gene. The CDR3 extends over 15 amino acids. The germline V gene encodes CDR1 LGHDT and CDR2 YNNKEL (reference sequence). V lost 3 bases, J lost 1 base, and 12 bases lay in between. This chain's CDR3 is CASSHPPDSNTEAFF. The CDR3 nucleotides read TGTGCCAGCAGCCACCCCCCAGATTCGAACACTGAAGCTTTCTTT.

The chain links TRBV5-8 to TRBJ2-3, with 9 bases fitting TRBD1. The CDR3 spans 15 residues. In germline, CDR1 is SGHTS, CDR2 YDEGEE. Trimming removed 0 bases from V and 5 bases from J; junction bases left unmatched: 4. CDR3 residues: CASSLGRTGEDTQYF. In DNA, the CDR3 is TGTGCCAGCAGCTTGGGTCGGACAGGGGAAGATACGCAGTATTTT.

This chain links TRBV5-1 with TRBJ2-5; D call uncertain. Trimming left V 1 base short and J 13 bases short, with 20 bases between. Germline V lookup: CDR1 SGHRS, CDR2 YFSETQ. The CDR3 has 14 amino acids. CDR3 amino acids: CASSLWDSDNERYF. DNA of the CDR3: TGCGCCAGCAGCTTGTGGGATTCGGATAACGAGCGGTACTTC.

This chain links TRBV29-1 with TRBJ2-3, with TRBD2 identical over 8 bases. Per germline, CDR1 SQVTM and CDR2 ANQGSEA. The CDR3 sequence is 14 residues long. J lost 6 bases, V lost 3 bases, and 8 bases had no gene match. This chain's CDR3 is CSVDFAGGLDTQYF. CDR3 nucleotide sequence: TGCAGCGTTGATTTTGCGGGAGGTTTGGATACGCAGTATTTT.

The V gene is TRBV2, the J gene TRBJ1-2; the match to TRBD1 covers 9 bases. J was trimmed by 3 bases and V by 5 bases; bases with no gene match: 10. The CDR3 runs to 16 residues. Germline CDR1 SNHLY, CDR2 FYNNEI. The CDR3 loop reads CASSNAITGGDYGYTF. The DNA for the CDR3 is TGTGCCAGCAGTAATGCTATTACAGGGGGCGACTATGGCTACACCTTC.